This T cell receptor beta chain was obtained from a study of CD8 T cells in ankylosing spondylitis. This clonotype showed up just a few times. Its antigen is unknown. Study results and limitations: What appeared characteristic of ankylosing spondylitis blood was a TCR beta motif of eight highly homologous variants.

The CDR3 runs 14 residues. Trimming removed 8 bases from V and 6 bases from J, with 19 bases in between. Germline V gene data show CDR1 as SGHTA and CDR2 as FQGNSA. Libraries for TCR beta were made by quantitative 5'-RACE with molecular barcodes. TCRdb called the 5' RACE reads again in MiXCR, with one record for every CDR3 protein. The table includes fewer than 500,000 distinct CDR3 sequences, roughly 26% detected once. The V and J genes are TRBV7-2 and TRBJ1-1; no clear D gene. The origin of this receptor is a male donor with ankylosing spondylitis. Sequencing was carried out using blood, either unsorted or a sorted T cell fraction (not recorded which). The CDR3 DNA follows: TGTGCCAGCTTGTACGGTCCAAATTCTCCTGAAGCTTTCTTT. Translating gives CASLYGPNSPEAFF. Looking up the rest from reference TRBV7-2 and TRBJ1-1 gives the full variable domain: GAGVSQSPSNKVTEKGKDVELRCDPISGHTALYWYRQSLGQGLEFLIYFQGNSAPDKSGLPSDRFSAERTGGSVSTLTIQRTQQEDSAVYLCASLYGPNSPEAFFGQGTRLTVV.